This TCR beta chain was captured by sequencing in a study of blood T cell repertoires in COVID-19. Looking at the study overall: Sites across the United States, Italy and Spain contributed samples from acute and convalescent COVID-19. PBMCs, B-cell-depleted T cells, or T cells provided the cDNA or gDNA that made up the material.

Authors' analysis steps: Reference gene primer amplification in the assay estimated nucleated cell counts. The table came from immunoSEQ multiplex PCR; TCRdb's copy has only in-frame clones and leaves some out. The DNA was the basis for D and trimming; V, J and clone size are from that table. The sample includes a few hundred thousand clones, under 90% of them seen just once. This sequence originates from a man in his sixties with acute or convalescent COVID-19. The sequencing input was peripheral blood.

CDR3 protein: CSVTGEAGANVLTF. The CDR3 nucleotides are TGCAGCGTTACTGGGGAGGCCGGGGCCAACGTCCTGACTTTC. The genes are TRBV29-1 and TRBJ2-6; the D gene is possibly TRBD2 (6 bases). Germline V CDR1 and CDR2: SQVTM, ANQGSEA. Trimming took 5 bases from V and 4 from J, leaving 12 bases between them. This CDR3 is built from 14 residues.